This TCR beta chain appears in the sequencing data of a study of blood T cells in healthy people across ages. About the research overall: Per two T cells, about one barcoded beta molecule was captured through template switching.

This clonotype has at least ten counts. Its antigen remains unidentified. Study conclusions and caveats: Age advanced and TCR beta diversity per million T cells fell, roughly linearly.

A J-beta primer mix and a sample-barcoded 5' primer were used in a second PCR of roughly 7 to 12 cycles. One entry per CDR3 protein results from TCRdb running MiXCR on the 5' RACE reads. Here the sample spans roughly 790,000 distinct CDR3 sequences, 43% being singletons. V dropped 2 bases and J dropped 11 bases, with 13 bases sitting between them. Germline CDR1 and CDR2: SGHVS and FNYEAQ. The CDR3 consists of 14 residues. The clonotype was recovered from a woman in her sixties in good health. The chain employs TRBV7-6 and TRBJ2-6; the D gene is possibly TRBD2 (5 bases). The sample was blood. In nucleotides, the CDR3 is TGTGCCAGCAGCTTAAATCCGGACGGGGACGTCCTGACTTTC. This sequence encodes CASSLNPDGDVLTF.